This TCR beta chain emerged from a study of cytomegalovirus exposure and HLA in healthy donors (dated 2017 in TCRdb). Some background on the complete study: In an earlier analysis of 550 to 750 of the donors, roughly 300 Gb of sequence data and 100 million or so unique TCR beta sequences from some 170 million T cells were reported. An early release covering over 500 HLA-typed donors comprised 250 to 350 gigabases of sequencing data and approximately 85 million unique TCR sequences. Among the approximately 430 genotyped donors, approximately 82% belonged to the genetic ancestry cluster associated with self-reported Caucasian donors. The study aimed to test whether cataloging public T cell receptors could reveal signatures of past pathogen exposure. The T cell repertoires of several hundred subjects were profiled by immunosequencing and related to cytomegalovirus serostatus. A separate validation cohort of 90 to 150 different subjects was used in addition to the approximately 670-subject first cohort. High-throughput TCR immunosequencing, statistical association of individual TCRs with disease status, and machine learning were combined to predict cytomegalovirus infection status. A later analysis re-examined previously published TCR beta repertoires from more than 650 donors and added high-resolution HLA genotyping to investigate patterns of TCR occurrence. Rather than using new phenotypic data, the later analysis identified candidate immune exposures from TCR beta sequences and from how often those sequences occurred across donors. In an earlier analysis of 500 to 650 of the donors, high-throughput TCR beta sequencing was used to judge whether each TCR beta V gene segment behaved as functional or pseudogenic. Donor age, sex, ethnicity and CMV serostatus were compiled together with the repertoire data. A later genetic analysis took genome-wide SNP genotypes for about 55% of the 666 donors and used that subset as a discovery cohort. Every repertoire in the discovery cohort had been generated on one and the same sequencing platform. Class I and class II HLA loci were covered by the typing at four-digit resolution. Typing coverage differed by locus: A, B, C, DRB1 and DQB1 were typed in roughly 629-630 donors, DQA1 in about 500, DPA1 in some 600, and DPB1 in roughly 470. About five DR-DQ haplotypes were treated as single units for association and clustering because of strong linkage in the cohort. On average, around 240,000 unique TCR beta nucleotide sequences were sequenced per donor among more than 350 genotyped donors of the cohort, with 15% to 20% of those sequences being non-productive. Broader findings and caveats from the paper: Because the 87-base-pair reads could not distinguish some IMGT-functional V segments, including TRBV6-2 and TRBV6-3, those segments were excluded. A later analysis found that TCR association rates varied across HLA loci, with DRB1 alleles showing the most associated TCRs and HLA-C alleles the fewest. In a later analysis, HLA-associated TCR beta chains were found to be more clonally expanded and to have lower generation probabilities than equally common non-associated chains. Strong co-occurrence of HLA alleles, especially DR and DQ, made assigning TCR associations to individual alleles difficult. According to a later genetic analysis, donors in an Asian-associated ancestry cluster had fewer N-insertions in productive TCRs than the approximately 650-donor mean. Across donors, most TCR sequences were observed very rarely, whereas some public TCRs were present in many individuals. A further reported finding was that TCR beta sequences accurately predicted the HLA-A and HLA-B alleles for most subjects in the first cohort. In both the original and validation cohorts, the classifier was reported to diagnose cytomegalovirus status with high specificity and sensitivity. In a later genetic analysis, a missense DCLRE1C variant was associated with V-gene and J-gene trimming of TCR beta chains, and the association was replicated in an independent cohort. The study listed approximately 150 TCR beta chains as associated with cytomegalovirus. Because counts were too low, seventeen rarely observed V segments, including chromosome 9 orphons, were excluded from the earlier analysis of some 590 of the donors. The sequencing pipeline was judged likely to have produced a cluster of highly shared sequence variants as a technical artifact. Broadly in line with IMGT annotations, most TCR beta V segments showed up in productive rearrangements about 87% or about 30% of the time in an earlier analysis of some 590 of the donors. Because HLA typing was unavailable for some donors at each locus, only the typed subset was used in association tests. It was suggested by the authors that the approach could potentially be generalized to other disease states and immunological phenotypes. A later analysis reported that several top co-occurrence clusters appeared linked to parvovirus B19, influenza, CMV and Epstein-Barr virus. In this cohort, only TCR beta chains were sequenced, and detectable features were limited by the absence of alpha or paired-chain data. Correlated functional status among segregating V segments might reflect linkage disequilibrium, but an unknown experimental factor could not be ruled out. In vitro tests confirmed that a few of the cytomegalovirus-associated TCR beta chains recognize cytomegalovirus antigens. A later analysis associated 16,951 TCR beta sequences with specific HLA alleles at a false discovery rate of 0.05. Sequencing depth was assumed to be roughly uniform across donors in the presence/absence analyses, though that assumption may not hold. Immune exposure information for the cohort was limited to CMV serostatus. A later analysis found that most CMV-associated TCR beta chains appeared HLA-restricted, with HLA associations seemingly driven largely by CMV exposure.

The library was prepared using the immunoSEQ multiplex PCR assay. For the multiplex PCR, a mixture combining 60 forward primers for TCR Vbeta segments and 13 reverse primers for TCR Jbeta segments was used. The CDR3 region of rearranged TCR beta genes was amplified from genomic DNA with a multiplex PCR assay. The Illumina HiSeq System was used to sequence the amplified TCR beta libraries as 87-base-pair reads. The original pipeline was this. A later analysis tallied tens of millions of unique TCR beta chains across the 700 or so repertoires, and approximately 12 million of those chains were shared by two or more donors. Raw reads were error-corrected and collapsed into unique sequences with a nearest-neighbor algorithm that merged closely related sequences to remove PCR and sequencing errors. CDR3 sequences were aligned to IMGT reference sequences to assign V, D and J gene segments. For a sequence to be retained, a match of at least six nucleotides to both a V gene segment and a J gene segment was required. A rearrangement was called productive if the CDR3 had no stop codons and remained in frame with V and J, and every other rearrangement was called non-productive. Following IMGT convention, CDR3 was defined as the stretch from the second conserved V-encoded cysteine up to the conserved J-encoded phenylalanine. In an earlier analysis of 550 to 650 of the donors, sequences lacking an unambiguous match to a single V gene segment were excluded. An earlier analysis of 550 to 650 of the donors classified V segments as functional when productive rearrangements were above 56.7% and as segregating when the standard deviation between donors was above 5%. A statistical classification framework was built to diagnose cytomegalovirus status from the catalog of TCR beta chain sequences. V and J gene assignment, in a later analysis, came from comparing TCR nucleotide sequences with IMGT/GENE-DB human TR gene sequences. In a later analysis, CDR3 sequences and most-parsimonious VDJ recombination scenarios were assigned using the TCRdist pipeline. In a later analysis, each TCR beta chain was defined by its CDR3 amino acid sequence together with its V-gene family, and reads lacking a unique V-gene family were excluded. A later analysis removed roughly 590 highly shared, low-generation-probability nucleotide sequences to deal with suspected cross-contamination and a sequencing artifact. For each public chain, a later analysis derived a clonal expansion index from normalized ranks of inferred template counts within each repertoire. A later analysis computed generation probabilities with a VDJ recombination model fitted to out-of-frame rearrangements, and checked the results against IGoR. In a later analysis, TCR-TCR, TCR-HLA and TCR-CMV co-occurrence was scored with hypergeometric tests, and a repertoire-size bias correction was applied to TCR pairs. False discovery rates were estimated in a later analysis by permuting HLA or CMV assignments 20 times. In a later analysis, co-occurring TCRs were grouped using DBSCAN, with TCRdist sequence similarity added in when clustering inside HLA-allele-positive subsets. Repertoires with fewer than 30,000 or more than 120,000 public chains were left out of co-occurrence clustering, as were five repertoires with anomalous nucleotide sharing. The table was pulled from immuneACCESS by TCRdb, which kept in-frame rearrangements only. Such tables lose some clones; where checked, under half of the loss comes from unresolved V genes, and the rest has no known cause. The D gene and trimming were derived from the DNA, and the V and J assignments and clone size from that table. The sample table shows approximately 100,000 clones, and around 73% are seen once. The ten most abundant clones make up approximately 4% of the sample.

The cohort was made up of 500 to 850 healthy bone marrow donors. At the time of sampling, all cohort members were nominally healthy, though unrecorded immune exposures were likely present. The donor was CMV seropositive and belonged to the group of some 290 seropositive cohort members. A peripheral blood sample was collected from each donor, and TCR beta sequencing was performed on peripheral blood mononuclear cells. Genomic DNA extraction from the blood cell samples was performed with the Qiagen DNeasy Blood Extraction Kit. CDR1 and CDR2 are read off the germline V gene as WSHSY and SAAADI. V is shortened by 10 bases, J by 4 bases, and the region joining them spans 20 bases. From its cysteine to its phenylalanine, the CDR3 spans 15 amino acids. Solely the CDR3 DNA is kept, with 45 bases framed from the first base. As to this clone: The clone's antigen remains unknown. Nothing much larger sits one base from this clone, and base qualities are not available.

The receptor comes from a middle-aged woman in good health and CMV-seropositive. The V and J genes are TRBV10-2 and TRBJ2-1; TRBD2 is a weak D gene call, 7 bases matching. Specimen: PBMCs. The sequence in DNA is TGCGCCACGGGCGGGGGTCAGGGGAATTACAATGAGCAGTTCTTC. It encodes CATGGGQGNYNEQFF.